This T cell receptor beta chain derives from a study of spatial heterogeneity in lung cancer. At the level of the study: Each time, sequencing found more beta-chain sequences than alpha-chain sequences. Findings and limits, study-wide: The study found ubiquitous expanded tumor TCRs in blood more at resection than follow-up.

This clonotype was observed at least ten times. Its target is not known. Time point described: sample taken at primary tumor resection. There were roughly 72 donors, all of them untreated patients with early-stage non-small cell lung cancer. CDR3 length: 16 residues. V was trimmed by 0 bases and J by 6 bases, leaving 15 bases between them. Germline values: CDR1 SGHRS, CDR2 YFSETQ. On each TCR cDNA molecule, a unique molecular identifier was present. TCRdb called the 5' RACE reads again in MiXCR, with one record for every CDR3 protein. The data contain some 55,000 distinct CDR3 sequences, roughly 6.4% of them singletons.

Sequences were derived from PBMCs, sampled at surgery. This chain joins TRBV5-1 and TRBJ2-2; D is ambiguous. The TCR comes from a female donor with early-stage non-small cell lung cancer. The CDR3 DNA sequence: TGCGCCAGCAGCTTGGCTGGCGCATTCACGTCCGGGGAGCTGTTTTTT. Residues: CASSLAGAFTSGELFF.